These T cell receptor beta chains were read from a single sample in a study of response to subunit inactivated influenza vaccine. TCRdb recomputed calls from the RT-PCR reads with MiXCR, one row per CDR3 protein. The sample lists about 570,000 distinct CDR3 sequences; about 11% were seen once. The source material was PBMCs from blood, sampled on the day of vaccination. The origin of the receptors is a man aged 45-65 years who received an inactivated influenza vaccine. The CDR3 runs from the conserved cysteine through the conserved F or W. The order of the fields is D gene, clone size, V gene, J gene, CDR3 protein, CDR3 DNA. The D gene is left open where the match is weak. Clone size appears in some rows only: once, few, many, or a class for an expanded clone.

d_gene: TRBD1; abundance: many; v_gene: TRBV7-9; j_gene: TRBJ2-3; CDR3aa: CASSSTGGITDTQYF; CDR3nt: TGTGCCAGCAGCAGCACAGGGGGTATTACAGATACGCAGTATTTT
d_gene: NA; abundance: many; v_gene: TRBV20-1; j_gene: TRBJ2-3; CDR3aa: CSARPGTTTDTQYF; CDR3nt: TGCAGTGCTAGGCCCGGGACCACTACAGATACGCAGTATTTT
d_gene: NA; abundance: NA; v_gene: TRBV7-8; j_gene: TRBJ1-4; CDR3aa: CASSSTGFTNEKLFF; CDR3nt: TGTGCCAGCAGCTCAACAGGGTTTACTAATGAAAAACTGTTTTTT
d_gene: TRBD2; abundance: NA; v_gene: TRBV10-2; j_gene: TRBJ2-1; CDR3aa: CASKTSGPHNEQFF; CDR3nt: TGCGCCAGCAAGACTAGCGGGCCGCACAATGAGCAGTTCTTC
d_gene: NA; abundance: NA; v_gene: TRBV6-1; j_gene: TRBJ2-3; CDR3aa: CASSEVQIGRTQYF; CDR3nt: TGTGCCAGCAGTGAAGTGCAGATCGGTCGGACGCAGTATTTT
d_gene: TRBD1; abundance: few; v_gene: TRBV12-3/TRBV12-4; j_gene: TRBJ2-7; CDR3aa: CASSRTGRFYEQYF; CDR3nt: TGTGCCAGCAGTCGGACAGGGCGATTCTACGAGCAGTACTTC
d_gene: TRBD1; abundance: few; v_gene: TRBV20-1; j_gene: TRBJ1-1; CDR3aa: CSARGGQGGARLATEAFF; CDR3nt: TGCAGTGCTAGAGGGGGGCAGGGGGGAGCGCGGTTGGCCACTGAAGCTTTCTTT
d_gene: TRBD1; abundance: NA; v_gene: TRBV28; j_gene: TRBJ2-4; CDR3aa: CASSLAQGSKNIQYF; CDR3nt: TGTGCCAGCAGCCTTGCACAGGGGTCCAAAAACATTCAGTACTTC
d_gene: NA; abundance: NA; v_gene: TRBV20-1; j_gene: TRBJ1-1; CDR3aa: CSASVEGDITEAFF; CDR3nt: TGCAGTGCTAGTGTTGAGGGGGATATCACTGAAGCTTTCTTT
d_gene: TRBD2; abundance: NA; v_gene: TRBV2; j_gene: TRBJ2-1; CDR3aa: CASEKGSGIYNEQFF; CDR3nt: TGTGCCAGCGAGAAAGGTAGCGGGATTTACAATGAGCAGTTCTTC
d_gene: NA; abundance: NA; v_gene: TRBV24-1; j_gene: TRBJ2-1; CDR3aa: CATSDSVGGLGGPSSYNEQFF; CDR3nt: TGTGCCACCAGTGATTCTGTCGGCGGATTGGGTGGCCCCAGCTCCTACAATGAGCAGTTCTTC
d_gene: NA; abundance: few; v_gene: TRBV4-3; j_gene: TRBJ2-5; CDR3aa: CASSQDRTLRETQYF; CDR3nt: TGCGCCAGCAGCCAAGATAGGACCTTGAGGGAGACCCAGTACTTC
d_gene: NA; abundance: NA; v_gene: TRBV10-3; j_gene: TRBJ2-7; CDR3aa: CAISESAGLQMRLSYEQYF; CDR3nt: TGTGCCATCAGTGAGTCGGCCGGACTGCAAATGAGACTATCCTACGAGCAGTACTTC
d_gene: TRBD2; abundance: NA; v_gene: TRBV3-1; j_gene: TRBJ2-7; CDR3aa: CASSQRTSREQYF; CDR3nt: TGTGCCAGCAGCCAAAGGACTAGTCGCGAGCAGTACTTC
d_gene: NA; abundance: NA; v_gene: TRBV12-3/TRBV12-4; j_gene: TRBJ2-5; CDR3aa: CASSFNRETQYF; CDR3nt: TGTGCCAGCAGTTTTAACCGAGAGACCCAGTACTTC
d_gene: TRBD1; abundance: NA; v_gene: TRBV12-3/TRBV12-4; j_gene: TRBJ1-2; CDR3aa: CASRSGTGGVCTF; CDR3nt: TGTGCCAGCAGATCGGGGACAGGGGGAGTATGCACCTTC
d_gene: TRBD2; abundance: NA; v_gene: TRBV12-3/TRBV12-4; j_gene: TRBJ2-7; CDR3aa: CASSYNSGRFANEQYF; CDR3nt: TGTGCCAGCAGCTACAATAGCGGGAGGTTTGCTAACGAGCAGTACTTC
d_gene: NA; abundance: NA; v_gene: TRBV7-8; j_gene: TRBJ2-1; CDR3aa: CASSFIIRAENSGNEQFF; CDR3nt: TGTGCCAGCAGCTTTATCATCCGGGCCGAGAATTCGGGCAATGAGCAGTTCTTC
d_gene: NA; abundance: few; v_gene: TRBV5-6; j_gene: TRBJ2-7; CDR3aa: CASSFDVNYEQYF; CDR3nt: TGTGCCAGCAGCTTCGATGTTAACTACGAGCAGTACTTC
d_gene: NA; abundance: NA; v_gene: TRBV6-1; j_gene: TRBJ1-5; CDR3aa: CASSRLGAWPQHF; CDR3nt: TGTGCCAGCAGTCGCCTCGGCGCTTGGCCCCAGCATTTT
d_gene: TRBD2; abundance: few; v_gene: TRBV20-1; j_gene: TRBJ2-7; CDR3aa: CSARDNPRRREGTYEQYF; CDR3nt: TGCAGTGCTAGAGACAACCCTCGGAGGCGGGAGGGAACCTACGAGCAGTACTTC
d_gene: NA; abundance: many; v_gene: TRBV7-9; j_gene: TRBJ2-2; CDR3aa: CASSSRANTGELFF; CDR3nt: TGTGCCAGCAGTTCGAGGGCGAACACCGGGGAGCTGTTTTTT
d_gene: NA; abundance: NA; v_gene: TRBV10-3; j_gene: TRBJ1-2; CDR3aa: CAISESTGRHEGYTF; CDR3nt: TGTGCCATCAGTGAGTCAACAGGGCGGCATGAAGGCTACACCTTC
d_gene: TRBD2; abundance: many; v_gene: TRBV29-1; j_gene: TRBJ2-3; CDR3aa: CSVRGTSTRTDTQYF; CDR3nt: TGCAGCGTACGCGGGACTAGCACAAGGACAGATACGCAGTATTTT
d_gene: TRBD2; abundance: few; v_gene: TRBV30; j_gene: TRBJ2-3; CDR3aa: CAWSLKRGITDTQYF; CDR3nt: TGTGCCTGGAGTCTGAAGCGGGGGATCACAGATACGCAGTATTTT